This T cell receptor (beta chain) was recovered during a study of Ad26.COV2.S vaccination and SARS-CoV-2 variants. CDR3 size: 16 residues. V dropped 0 bases and J dropped 3; count of bases not matched to a gene: 5. Germline loops: CDR1 LNHDA, CDR2 SQIVND (reference sequence). The table came from immunoSEQ multiplex PCR; TCRdb's copy has only in-frame clones and leaves some out. Among 200,000 to 300,000 clones, 87% were seen once, and the ten largest hold 2.5% to 3.5%. The treatment denotes: 15 to 20 received Ad26.COV2.S at low or high dose, single or two shots; roughly five received placebo; per-sample allocation not given. Sampling occurred on day 63 after the first vaccine or placebo injection.

The rearrangement links TRBV19 to TRBJ2-1, with TRBD1 identical over 7 bases. Source: peripheral blood, taken in a trial of Ad26.COV2.S vaccine versus placebo. The receptor was derived from a person between 18 and 65 years old who received the Ad26.COV2.S COVID-19 vaccine or a placebo. CDR3 protein: CASSIEATGYYNEQFF. CDR3 DNA sequence: TGTGCCAGTAGTATAGAGGCGACAGGGTACTACAATGAGCAGTTCTTC.